The 18 T cell receptor beta chains reported below all come from one sample, sequenced in a study of monozygotic twins with cystic fibrosis. Data came from immunoSEQ multiplex PCR; TCRdb stores just in-frame clones and leaves some out. The table has some 14,000 clones, 80% to 90% seen once. Sequencing was performed on blood. The receptors were sampled from a boy aged 5-17 years with cystic fibrosis.

This chain uses TRBV18 with TRBJ2-3, with D hard to call. V shed 2 bases and J shed 3 bases, with 6 bases lying between them. The CDR3 spans 13 residues. Germline V gene data show CDR1 as KGHSH and CDR2 as LQKENI. CDR3 residues: CASSPMVTDTQYF. The DNA of the CDR3 is TGTGCCAGCTCACCAATGGTAACAGATACGCAGTATTTT. The variable domain in full, completed from reference TRBV18 and TRBJ2-3, reads NAGVMQNPRHLVRRRGQEARLRCSPMKGHSHVYWYRQLPEEGLKFMVYLQKENIIDESGMPKERFSAEFPKEGPSILRIQQVVRGDSAAYFCASSPMVTDTQYFGPGTRLTVL.

J is TRBJ1-1 and V is TRBV11-2; the D gene is possibly TRBD1 (6 bases). In germline, CDR1 is SGHAT, CDR2 FQNNGV. Trimming took 5 bases from V and 3 from J, leaving 10 bases between them. CDR3 length: 13 amino acids. The CDR3 nucleotides are TGTGCCAGCAGCCACTACAGGGACACTGAAGCTTTCTTT. It codes for CASSHYRDTEAFF.

This clone was counted a single time. V gene TRBV5-6 combines with J gene TRBJ2-2, with 8 positions matching TRBD2. The CDR3 contains 15 residues. The ends lost 2 bases at V and 8 bases at J; junction bases unmatched: 8. The germline CDR1 and CDR2 sequences are SGHDT and YYEEEE. CDR3 bases: TGTGCCAGCAGCTTAGTAGCGGGAACGCCGGGGGAGCTGTTTTTT. Amino acids: CASSLVAGTPGELFF.

V gene TRBV5-1 combines with J gene TRBJ2-1; possible D gene TRBD2, 6 bases. The CDR3 totals 14 residues. Trimming took off 4 bases at V and 5 bases at J, with 13 bases between the two ends. Germline V gene sequence: CDR1 SGHRS, CDR2 YFSETQ. The CDR3 nucleotides read TGCGCCAGCAGCACCCAAGGCGGGGACAATGAGCAGTTCTTC. It translates to CASSTQGGDNEQFF.

V is TRBV6-1 and J is TRBJ1-1; D is uncertain. Between the trimmed V and J ends, which lost 5 bases and 1 base, there was a span of 8 bases. Germline assignment: CDR1 MNHNS and CDR2 SASEGT. This CDR3 is built from 13 residues. CDR3 in amino acids: CASSPKGNTEAFF. In DNA, the CDR3 is TGTGCCAGCAGTCCCAAGGGGAACACTGAAGCTTTCTTT.

The V gene is TRBV11-2, the J gene TRBJ2-7; TRBD2 matches at 7 bases. The CDR3 covers 11 residues. V lost 3 bases to trimming and J lost 7 bases; unmatched junction nucleotides: 0. Germline V gene data show CDR1 as SGHAT and CDR2 as FQNNGV. Here the CDR3 reads CASSLGLEQYF. In DNA form, the CDR3 reads TGTGCCAGCAGCTTGGGACTAGAGCAGTACTTC.

The J gene is TRBJ2-7, the V gene TRBV5-4; 7 bases are shared with TRBD1. The V gene's germline CDR1 is SGHNT and CDR2 YYREEE (reference sequence). The CDR3 totals 13 residues. J lost 2 bases, V lost 4 bases, and 3 bases had no gene match. CDR3 in amino acids: CASSPGQTYEQYF. In DNA, the CDR3 is TGTGCCAGCAGCCCGGGACAGACCTACGAGCAGTACTTC. The full variable domain, with the rest looked up from reference TRBV5-4 and TRBJ2-7, is ETGVTQSPTHLIKTRGQQVTLRCSSQSGHNTVSWYQQALGQGPQFIFQYYREEENGRGNFPPRFSGLQFPNYSSELNVNALELDDSALYLCASSPGQTYEQYFGPGTRLTVT.

J is TRBJ2-2 and V is TRBV10-3, with 14 bases that match TRBD2. V shed 4 bases, J shed 7 bases, and the junction held 8 bases outside the gene matches. The CDR3 consists of 17 residues. The V gene's germline CDR1 is ENHRY and CDR2 SYGVKD. CDR3 coding DNA: TGTGCCATCAGTGCCCAGACTAGCGGGAGGGCCGACGGGGAGCTGTTTTTT. Translation: CAISAQTSGRADGELFF.

The rearrangement links TRBV6-1 to TRBJ1-5; D is unclear. The CDR3 is 12 amino acids. From germline, CDR1 is MNHNS and CDR2 SASEGT. Trimming left V 8 bases short and J 3 bases short, with 8 bases between. The CDR3, as DNA: TGTGCCAGCGGGCAACTCAATCAGCCCCAGCATTTT. Its protein product is CASGQLNQPQHF.

V usage is TRBV5-6 and J usage is TRBJ1-2; 7 nucleotides match TRBD1. The CDR3 has 13 amino acids. The V gene's germline CDR1 is SGHDT and CDR2 YYEEEE. The junction had 4 bases not matched to a gene; V was cut back by 0 bases and J by 8 bases. CDR3 sequence: CASSLAGGEGYTF. In DNA form, the CDR3 reads TGTGCCAGCAGCTTGGCAGGGGGAGAAGGCTACACCTTC.

This clone was detected only a few times. The chain recombines TRBV6-1 with TRBJ1-6; 9 nucleotides agree with TRBD1. CDR3 length equals 17 residues. The germline V gene encodes CDR1 MNHNS and CDR2 SASEGT. The J segment lost 10 bases and the V segment lost 4 bases, leaving 14 bases of the junction unmatched. This CDR3 is CASSVGPGQGRLSPLHF. CDR3 nucleotide sequence: TGTGCCAGCAGTGTGGGCCCGGGACAGGGAAGGTTATCACCCCTCCACTTT.

The chain employs TRBV7-6 and TRBJ1-4; D may be TRBD1 (6 bases). CDR1 and CDR2 from the germline V gene are SGHVS and FNYEAQ. The CDR3 loop spans 15 amino acids. Trimming stripped 5 bases from V and 7 bases from J, with 17 bases between. CDR3: CASSPDRLFVEKLFF. The CDR3 DNA follows: TGTGCCAGCAGCCCTGACAGGTTGTTCGTTGAAAAACTGTTTTTT.

The V and J genes are TRBV30 and TRBJ2-7; D is possibly TRBD1 or TRBD2 (5 bases each). CDR1 is GTSNPN and CDR2 is SVGIG in the germline V gene (reference sequence). V lost 3 bases, J lost 3 bases, and 12 bases lay in between. The CDR3 has 13 residues. CDR3 region: CAWRGTLVYEQYF. The CDR3 bases are TGTGCCTGGAGGGGGACCCTCGTCTACGAGCAGTACTTC.

The rearrangement joins TRBV27 to TRBJ1-1, with D hard to call. The V and J ends lost 6 bases and 2 bases respectively, with 10 bases between them. The germline V gene has CDR1 MNHEY and CDR2 SMNVEV (reference sequence). The CDR3 runs to 13 residues. The chain's CDR3 is CASRMTLNTEAFF. DNA for the CDR3: TGTGCCAGCAGAATGACGTTAAACACTGAAGCTTTCTTT.

CDR3: CATSTSPSYEQFF. The CDR3 DNA follows: TGCGCCACCTCGACTAGCCCGAGCTATGAGCAGTTCTTC. This chain links TRBV5-1 with TRBJ2-1, with 7 bases that match TRBD2. This CDR3 comprises 13 residues. V gave up 9 bases and J gave up 8 bases; unmatched junction bases: 11. Germline V gene data show CDR1 as SGHRS and CDR2 as YFSETQ. Using reference TRBV5-1 and TRBJ2-1 for the parts outside the CDR3, the full variable domain is KAGVTQTPRYLIKTRGQQVTLSCSPISGHRSVSWYQQTPGQGLQFLFEYFSETQRNKGNFPGRFSGRQFSNSRSEMNVSTLELGDSALYLCATSTSPSYEQFFGPGTRLTVL.

This chain joins TRBV30 and TRBJ2-5; D not resolved. V lost 4 bases, J lost 2 bases, and 11 bases lay in between. The CDR3 consists of 13 residues. Germline V gene lookup returns CDR1 GTSNPN and CDR2 SVGIG (reference sequence). The CDR3 DNA follows: TGTGCCTGGACCCGGCAGCAACAAGAGACCCAGTACTTC. Translated: CAWTRQQQETQYF.

This clone showed up just once. This rearrangement joins TRBV5-6 to TRBJ1-4; D is unclear. CDR3 length equals 15 residues. The V gene lost 2 bases and the J gene lost 3 bases, with 11 bases spanning the gap. The germline gives CDR1 SGHDT, CDR2 YYEEEE. The CDR3 protein is CASSFVAAANEKLFF. The DNA of the CDR3 is TGTGCCAGCAGCTTTGTTGCGGCAGCTAATGAAAAACTGTTTTTT.

The CDR3 spells CASSIRDTLYNEQFF. CDR3 in DNA: TGTGCCAGCAGCATCCGGGACACCTTATACAATGAGCAGTTCTTC. This sequence joins TRBV7-2 and TRBJ2-1, with D possibly being TRBD1 (6 bases). Germline lookup yields CDR1 SGHTA and CDR2 FQGNSA. The CDR3 extends over 15 amino acids. Trimming took 5 bases from V and 4 from J, leaving 15 bases between them.